Reported below is one T cell receptor (beta chain). Its target is unknown. Sequencing was performed with immunoSEQ multiplex PCR; in TCRdb, only in-frame clones are kept and a portion is missing. In the table there are some 30,000 clones, about 89% of which are singletons. The CDR3 runs to 18 residues. J was trimmed by 4 bases and V by 1 base; bases with no gene match: 13. The germline gives CDR1 SEHNR, CDR2 FQNEAQ (reference sequence). This record belongs to a study of OX40 agonist ivuxolimab in advanced cancers. Across the whole study: About 40% of patients had received prior checkpoint inhibitor therapy. Whole-study findings and limits: CD8+ T cells (on average) carried more expanded clones than CD4+ T cells.

Systemic immunosuppression or autoimmune disease history was grounds to exclude patients. The clonotype originates from an adult with an advanced solid tumor such as melanoma, head and neck, liver or kidney cancer. The chain combines TRBV7-9 with TRBJ2-7, with TRBD2 identical over 10 bases. The input for sequencing was CD4+ or CD8+ T cells sorted from blood, taken in a trial of the OX40 agonist ivuxolimab. CDR3 DNA: TGTGCCAGCAGCTTAGTCGGGGGGCCTAGCGGGAGTGCGTACGAGCAGTACTTC. It is translated as CASSLVGGPSGSAYEQYF.